This T cell receptor (beta chain) was observed in a study of a mutant IDH1 vaccine in newly diagnosed glioma. Study overall: There were roughly 60% males and roughly 38% females among treated patients, whose mean age was 40.4 years. Radiotherapy, temozolomide, or both had been given previously, and both were given to most. Study findings and constraints: Seemingly, pseudoprogression had no relation to changes in the top peripheral T cell clonotypes.

Regarding time point: baseline, week 1 (first vaccination visit). The treatment is: pre-vaccination baseline after standard-of-care therapy. As regards this clone: The antigen remains unidentified.

Data came from immunoSEQ multiplex PCR; TCRdb stores just in-frame clones and leaves some out. The data contain around 82,000 clones, more than 65% of them seen just once; the ten biggest clones take up 5.3%. This material consisted of PBMCs, taken from a glioma patient treated with radiotherapy, temozolomide or both. This receptor was taken from a man in his forties with glioma. Some clones in this sample may be carry-over from other donors' samples.

CDR3 in amino acids: CASSGQNRNTIYF. The CDR3 DNA is TGTGCCAGCAGTGGGCAGAACAGAAACACCATATATTTT. The V and J genes are TRBV2 and TRBJ1-3; no firm D call. CDR1 and CDR2 from the germline V gene are SNHLY and FYNNEI. The CDR3 is 13 amino acids. V was clipped by 4 bases and J by 5 bases, with 9 bases between them.